This TCR beta chain was sequenced for a study of T-cell memory formation after mild COVID-19. TCRdb re-analysed the 5' RACE reads in MiXCR, keeping a single row per CDR3 protein. The repertoire holds just over 300,000 distinct CDR3 sequences, around 19% seen once, with around 21% in the top ten. This clonotype was observed a handful of times. What it recognizes is unknown. Study-level findings and limits: Clones contracting over day 15 to 85 were CD4/CD8 balanced, with later expanders leaning CD4+.

Between the trimmed V and J ends, which lost 6 bases and 2 bases, there was a span of 13 bases. CDR1 and CDR2 from the germline V gene are SGHVS and FQNEAQ. This CDR3 contains 14 residues. V usage is TRBV7-8 and J usage is TRBJ2-5, with D perhaps TRBD1 (5 bases). This sequence originates from a man aged 18-30 years who had mild COVID-19 (a few samples of this study predate the infection). Cell type and time point are not known. The sequenced material came from PBMCs or a T cell subset sorted from them (not recorded which). CDR3 protein: CASSIRQIQETQYF. The DNA of the CDR3 is TGTGCCAGCAGTATAAGACAGATTCAAGAGACCCAGTACTTC.